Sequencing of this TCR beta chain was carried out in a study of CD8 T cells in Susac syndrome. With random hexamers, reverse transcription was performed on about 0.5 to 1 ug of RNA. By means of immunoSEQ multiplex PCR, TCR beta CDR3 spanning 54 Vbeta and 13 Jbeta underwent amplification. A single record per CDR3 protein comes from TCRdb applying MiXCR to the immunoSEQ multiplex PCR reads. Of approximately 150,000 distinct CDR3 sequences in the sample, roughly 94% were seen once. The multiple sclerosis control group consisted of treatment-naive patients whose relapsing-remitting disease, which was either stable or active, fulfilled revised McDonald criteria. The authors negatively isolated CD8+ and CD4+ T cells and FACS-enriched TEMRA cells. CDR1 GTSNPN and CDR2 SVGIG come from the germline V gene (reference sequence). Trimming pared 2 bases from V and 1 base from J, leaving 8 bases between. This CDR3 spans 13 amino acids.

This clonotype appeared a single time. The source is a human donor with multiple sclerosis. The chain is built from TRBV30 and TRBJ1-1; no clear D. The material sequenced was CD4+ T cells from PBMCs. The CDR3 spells CAWSLQSNTEAFF. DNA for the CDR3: TGTGCCTGGAGTCTCCAATCGAACACTGAAGCTTTCTTT.